This section outlines one T cell receptor beta chain sequence together with its context. The CDR3 is 15 residues long. Looked up from germline, CDR1 is MNHEY and CDR2 is SVGAGI. V lost 7 bases, J lost 4 bases, and 9 bases stayed unmatched. The data derive from a study of T cell responses to AZD1222 COVID-19 vaccine. Produced via immunoSEQ multiplex PCR; TCRdb's table is partial and in-frame only. The top ten clones hold around 5% of a sample with about 140,000 clones, approximately 89% of them seen once. This sequence joins TRBV6-5 and TRBJ1-5, with 8 bases aligning to TRBD1. The source material was peripheral blood, sampled on day 0 of AZD1222 vaccination. The sequence came from an adult in good health. The CDR3: CASNKMDRVNQPQHF. Written as DNA, the CDR3 is TGTGCCAGCAATAAGATGGACAGGGTAAATCAGCCCCAGCATTTT.